The entry below describes one T cell receptor (beta chain). As yet, its antigen is unknown. The data were obtained in a study of T cells after yellow fever vaccination. General observations from the study: Peaking on day 5 versus 15, the secondary response was faster but weaker. Among all clonotypes, a small share was observed in both CD4 and CD8 compartments.

One entry per CDR3 protein results from TCRdb running MiXCR on the 5' RACE reads. The sample has 150,000 to 200,000 distinct CDR3 sequences, around 10% seen once. The ends were cut back, 5 bases at V and 5 bases at J, with 12 bases in the middle. The CDR3 runs 13 residues. The chain recombines TRBV12-3 or TRBV12-4 with TRBJ2-5, with a tentative D call TRBD1 (6 bases). The input for sequencing was CD8+ T cells sorted from PBMCs, taken 15 days after the yellow fever booster vaccination. The receptor comes from a man aged 18-30 years who received the YFV17D yellow fever vaccine. The CDR3 region has the DNA TGTGCCAGCAGTCTCAGGGGAGTGGAGACCCAGTACTTC. Its protein is CASSLRGVETQYF.